This TCR beta chain was identified in a study of blood T cell repertoires in COVID-19 (dated by TCRdb to about 2020). As for the study more broadly: The collaborator samples originated in the United States, Italy and Spain and spanned the acute and convalescent phases of COVID-19. Samples came from the ongoing ImmuneRACE study (first 160 participants) plus 1,254 subjects from 6 global collaborators. The material from the prospective study consisted of cDNA or gDNA derived from T cells, B-cell-depleted T cells, or PBMCs. Where available, HLA class I and class II types were obtained from metadata supplied by the sample provider rather than from assay-based typing. Sample metadata almost always included a de-identified subject ID, COVID-19 status, age in years and sex. Subjects who had been exposed to COVID-19, were actively infected with it, or had recovered from it provided the deeply sampled blood TCRbeta repertoires that made up the dataset. The repertoires were released in a freely available public database meant as a resource for research on the immune response to SARS-CoV-2. Here is what the overall study found, with its caveats: Clinical and demographic metadata were provided uncurated, with the amount varying by source and participant.

One collaborating source in Seattle enrolled patients during active infection and followed them longitudinally through the course of disease. Whole blood was collected in K2EDTA tubes by collaborating institutions according to the institutions' own protocols. Collaborator samples were shipped for TCRbeta analysis as frozen whole blood, isolated PBMCs, or DNA extracted from either sample type. This clone turned up a few times. It has no known antigen specificity. No base-level quality is on record; no much larger clone is a single base apart. TCRbeta CDR3 regions were amplified from genomic DNA by means of the immunoSEQ Assay, a bias-controlled multiplex PCR. The study's processing was this. The number of nucleated cells in each sample was estimated by amplification of reference gene primers within the assay. Sequence reads were collapsed and filtered to measure the absolute abundance of every unique TCRbeta CDR3 rearrangement. For each sample, productive Simpson clonality was calculated as the square root of Simpson's diversity index over productive rearrangements. The clones in this table, taken by TCRdb from immuneACCESS, are in-frame only. Not every clone is retained; where verified, under half of the shortfall comes from an unresolved V gene, and the cause of the rest is unknown. The V and J calls and clone size were taken over from that table, and D and trimming were inferred from the DNA. Recorded for this sample are under 45,000 clones; 87% of them occurred a single time. Together, the top ten hold approximately 4% of the sample.

The CDR3 contains 14 residues, cysteine and phenylalanine counted. Only the CDR3 DNA stays, 42 bases, in frame from base 1. V loses 5 bases of germline sequence and J loses 2 bases, and the interval between the two ends is 13 bases. The germline V gene sets CDR1 to SGHDT and CDR2 to YYEEEE. This receptor was obtained from a middle-aged man with COVID-19, enrolled during active disease. Sequencing was carried out using peripheral blood. The V gene is TRBV5-6 and the J gene is TRBJ2-5, with a tentative D gene TRBD2 over 5 matching bases. The sequenced DNA: TGTGCCAGCAGTCGTAAAACGGGGCAAGAGACCCAGTACTTC. Its translation is CASSRKTGQETQYF.